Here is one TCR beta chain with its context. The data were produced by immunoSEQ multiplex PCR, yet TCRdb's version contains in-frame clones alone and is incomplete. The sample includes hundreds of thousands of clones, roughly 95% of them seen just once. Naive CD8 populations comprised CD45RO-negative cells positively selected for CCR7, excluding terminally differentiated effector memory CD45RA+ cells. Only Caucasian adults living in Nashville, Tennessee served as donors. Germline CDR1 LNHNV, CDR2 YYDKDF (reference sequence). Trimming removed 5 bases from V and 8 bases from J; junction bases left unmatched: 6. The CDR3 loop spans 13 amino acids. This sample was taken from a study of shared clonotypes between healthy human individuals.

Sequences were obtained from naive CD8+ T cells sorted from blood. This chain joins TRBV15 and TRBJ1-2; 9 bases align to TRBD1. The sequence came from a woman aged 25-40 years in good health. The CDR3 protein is CATSQGTGPGYTF. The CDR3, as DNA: TGTGCCACCAGCCAAGGGACAGGGCCAGGCTACACCTTC.